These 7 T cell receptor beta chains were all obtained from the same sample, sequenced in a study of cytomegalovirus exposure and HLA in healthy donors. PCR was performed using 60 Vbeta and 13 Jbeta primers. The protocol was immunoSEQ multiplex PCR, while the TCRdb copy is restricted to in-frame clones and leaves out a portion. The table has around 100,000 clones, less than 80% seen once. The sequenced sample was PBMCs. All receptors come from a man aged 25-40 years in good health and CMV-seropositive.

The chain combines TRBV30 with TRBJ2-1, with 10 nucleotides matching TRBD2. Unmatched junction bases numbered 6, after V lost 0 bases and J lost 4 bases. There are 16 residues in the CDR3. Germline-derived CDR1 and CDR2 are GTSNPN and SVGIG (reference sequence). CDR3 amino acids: CAWSVSGSGGYNEQFF. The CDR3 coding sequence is TGTGCCTGGAGTGTATCCGGTAGCGGGGGGTACAATGAGCAGTTCTTC.

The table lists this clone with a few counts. DNA of the CDR3: TGTGCCAGCAGCGCGCTTGGGACAGGGGGCCCTGAAGCTTTCTTT. This encodes CASSALGTGGPEAFF. The chain is built from TRBV6-1 and TRBJ1-1; 12 nucleotides line up with TRBD1. Unmatched junction bases numbered 8, after V lost 6 bases and J lost 6 bases. CDR3 length: 15 amino acids. Germline-derived CDR1 and CDR2 are MNHNS and SASEGT.

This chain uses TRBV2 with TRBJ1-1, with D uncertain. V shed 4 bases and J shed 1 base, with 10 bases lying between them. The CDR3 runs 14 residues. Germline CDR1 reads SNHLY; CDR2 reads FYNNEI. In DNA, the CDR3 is TGTGCCAGCAGTGCCCTTTATTGGAACACTGAAGCTTTCTTT. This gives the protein CASSALYWNTEAFF.

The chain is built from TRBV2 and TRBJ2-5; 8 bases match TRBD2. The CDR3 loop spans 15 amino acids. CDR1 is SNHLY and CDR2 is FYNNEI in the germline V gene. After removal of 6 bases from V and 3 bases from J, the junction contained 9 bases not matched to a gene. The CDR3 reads CASSPPGGLKETQYF. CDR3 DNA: TGTGCCAGCAGCCCGCCGGGGGGGCTGAAAGAGACCCAGTACTTC. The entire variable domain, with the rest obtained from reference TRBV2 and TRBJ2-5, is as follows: EPEVTQTPSHQVTQMGQEVILRCVPISNHLYFYWYRQILGQKVEFLVSFYNNEISEKSEIFDDQFSVERPDGSNFTLKIRSTKLEDSAMYFCASSPPGGLKETQYFGPGTRLLVL.

The CDR3 is CSVAPSTANYGYTF. The CDR3 DNA is TGCAGCGTTGCCCCTTCCACAGCTAACTATGGCTACACCTTC. V gene TRBV29-1 combines with J gene TRBJ1-2, with D unclear. With 4 bases removed from V and 0 bases from J, the gap between germline ends came to 12 bases. This CDR3 is 14 amino acids long. CDR1 and CDR2 (germline): SQVTM, ANQGSEA.

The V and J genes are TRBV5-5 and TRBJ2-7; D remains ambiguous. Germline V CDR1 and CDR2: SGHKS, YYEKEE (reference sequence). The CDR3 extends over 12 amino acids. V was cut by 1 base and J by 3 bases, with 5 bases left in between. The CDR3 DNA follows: TGTGCCAGCAGCTTGACGGTCTACGAGCAGTACTTC. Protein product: CASSLTVYEQYF.

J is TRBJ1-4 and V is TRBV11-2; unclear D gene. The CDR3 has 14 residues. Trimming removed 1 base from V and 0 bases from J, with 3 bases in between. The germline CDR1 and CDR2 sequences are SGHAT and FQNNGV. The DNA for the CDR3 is TGTGCCAGCAGCTTAGTCGCAACTAATGAAAAACTGTTTTTT. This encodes CASSLVATNEKLFF.